The 8 T cell receptor beta chains given below trace back to one sample, sequenced in a study of tumor-infiltrating lymphocytes in primary liver carcinoma. Total RNA amounting to 500 ng was the source from which TCR beta cDNA was made with a constant-region primer. Employing slightly modified ARM-PCR, three nested multiplex PCR rounds were run, and these gave rise to the TCR beta libraries. Both of the initial two PCR rounds ran for 10 cycles and employed TRBV1-TRBV30 forward primers alongside a C-beta reverse primer. From the multiplex PCR reads, TCRdb called clonotypes with MiXCR, one entry per CDR3 protein. The sample lists about 300,000 distinct CDR3 sequences; less than 75% were seen once. Unsorted whole blood supplied the blood RNA, and germline DNA was isolated too. The sequenced sample was peripheral blood. The receptor source for this set is a man in his forties with primary liver carcinoma and hepatitis B virus infection.

This clonotype was recorded a few times. This chain joins TRBV11-1 and TRBJ2-6; D assignment may be TRBD1 or TRBD2 (5 bases each). This CDR3 comprises 17 residues. Between the trimmed V and J ends, which lost 5 bases and 7 bases, there was a span of 21 bases. Germline V lookup: CDR1 SGHAT, CDR2 FQDESV (reference sequence). In nucleotides, the CDR3 is TGTGCCAGCAGCCCGTCGGGGCGGACAACGGGTGCCAACGTCCTGACTTTC. Protein: CASSPSGRTTGANVLTF.

The count of this clonotype is one. A much more abundant neighbour one base away suggests this may be a read error. The chain joins TRBV6-1 to TRBJ2-7, with D possibly TRBD1 on 6 matching bases. Germline CDR1 and CDR2: MNHNS and SASEGT. This CDR3 has 16 residues. DNA of the CDR3: TGTGCCAGCAGTGTCCGACCCGGGACAAAGTTCTACAAGCAGTACTTC. Its translation is CASSVRPGTKFYKQYF.

The J gene is TRBJ2-1, the V gene TRBV24-1, with 12 positions matching TRBD2. J was trimmed by 9 bases and V by 3 bases; bases with no gene match: 5. Germline-derived CDR1 and CDR2 are KGHDR and SFDVKD. This CDR3 spans 15 amino acids. In nucleotides, the CDR3 is TGTGCCACCAGTGATCCCCTAGCGGGAGGGAGTGAGCAGTTCTTC. It codes for CATSDPLAGGSEQFF.

The V gene is TRBV6-6, the J gene TRBJ2-2; 7 bases fit TRBD1. The germline V gene has CDR1 MNHNY and CDR2 SVGAGI (reference sequence). J gave up 9 bases and V 4 bases, and 14 bases lay outside the gene matches. The CDR3 totals 16 residues. The CDR3 DNA is TGTGCCAGCAGTTGGGGACAGAGGGTTCGGACCAGGGAGCTGTTTTTT. Translating gives CASSWGQRVRTRELFF.

Of note for this clonotype: A single base separates this from a much larger clone, so it may be a read error. This chain links TRBV10-3 with TRBJ1-6; no clear D gene. The CDR3 spans 16 residues. The germline V gene has CDR1 ENHRY and CDR2 SYGVKD. Trimming took 0 bases from V and 9 from J, leaving 15 bases between them. CDR3: CAISESSRGDSSPLHF. DNA for the CDR3: TGTGCCATCAGTGAGTCGAGTCGAGGAGATAGTTCACCCCTCCACTTT.

Only a few counts were recorded for this clonotype. Here the CDR3 omits its conserved ending phenylalanine or tryptophan, so a read error is the likely source. The CDR3 coding sequence is TGTGCCAGCAGTAGCGGGAGGGCCCTGTACAAAAACATTCAGTACCTC. Its translation: CASSSGRALYKNIQYL. J is TRBJ2-4 and V is TRBV6-5, with TRBD2 matching over 10 bases. From germline, CDR1 is MNHEY and CDR2 SVGAGI. The length of the CDR3 is 16 residues. Trimming cost V 5 bases and J 3 bases; bases outside gene matches: 7.

A note on this clonotype: Sequence at one end of the junction differs from germline and may be a read error. The chain combines TRBV6-6 with TRBJ1-6; no clear D. The CDR3 is 13 residues long. Per germline, CDR1 MNHNY and CDR2 SVGAGI (reference sequence). CDR3 bases: TGTACCAGCAGTTACGGCCCTATTTCTTCCCTCCACTTT. Protein sequence: CTSSYGPISSLHF.

This clonotype was seen many times. The V gene is TRBV6-1, the J gene TRBJ2-3; 7 bases align to TRBD2. CDR1 and CDR2 from the germline V gene are MNHNS and SASEGT. Trimming removed 0 bases from V and 6 bases from J; junction bases left unmatched: 6. The CDR3 runs to 15 residues. CDR3 region: CASSEAAGVGDTQYF. The CDR3 nucleotides are TGTGCCAGCAGTGAAGCGGCGGGAGTGGGGGATACGCAGTATTTT.